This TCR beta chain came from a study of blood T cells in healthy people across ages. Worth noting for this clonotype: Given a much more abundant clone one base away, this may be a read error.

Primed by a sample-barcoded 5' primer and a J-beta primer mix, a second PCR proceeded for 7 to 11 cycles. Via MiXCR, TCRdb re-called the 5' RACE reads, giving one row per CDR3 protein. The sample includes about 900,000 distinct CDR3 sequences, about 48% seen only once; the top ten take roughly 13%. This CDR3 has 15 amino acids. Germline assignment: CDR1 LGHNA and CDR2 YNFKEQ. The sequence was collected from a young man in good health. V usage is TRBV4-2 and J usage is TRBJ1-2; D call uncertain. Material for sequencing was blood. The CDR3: CASSQVGSQEYDYTF. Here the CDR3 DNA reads TGTGCCAGCAGCCAAGTCGGAAGTCAGGAATATGACTACACCTTC.